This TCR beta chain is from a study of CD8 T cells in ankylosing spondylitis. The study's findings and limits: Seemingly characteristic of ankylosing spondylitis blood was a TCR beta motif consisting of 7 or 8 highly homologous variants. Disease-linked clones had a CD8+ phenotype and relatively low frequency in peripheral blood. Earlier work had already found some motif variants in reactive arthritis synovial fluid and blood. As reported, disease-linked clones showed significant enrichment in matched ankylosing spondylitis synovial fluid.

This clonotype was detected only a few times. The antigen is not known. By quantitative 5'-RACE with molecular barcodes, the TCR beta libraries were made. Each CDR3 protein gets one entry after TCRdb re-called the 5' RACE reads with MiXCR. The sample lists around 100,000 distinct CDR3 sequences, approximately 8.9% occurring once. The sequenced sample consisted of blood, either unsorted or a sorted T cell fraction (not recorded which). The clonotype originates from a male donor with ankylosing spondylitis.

The DNA of the CDR3 is TGTGCCAGCAGCTTAGTCCAGGAGCAGTTCTTC. Its protein product is CASSLVQEQFF. This chain joins TRBV7-6 and TRBJ2-1, with no clear D. Between the trimmed V and J ends, which lost 1 base and 10 bases, there was a span of 5 bases. Per the germline V gene, CDR1 is SGHVS and CDR2 is FNYEAQ. The CDR3 has 11 amino acids.